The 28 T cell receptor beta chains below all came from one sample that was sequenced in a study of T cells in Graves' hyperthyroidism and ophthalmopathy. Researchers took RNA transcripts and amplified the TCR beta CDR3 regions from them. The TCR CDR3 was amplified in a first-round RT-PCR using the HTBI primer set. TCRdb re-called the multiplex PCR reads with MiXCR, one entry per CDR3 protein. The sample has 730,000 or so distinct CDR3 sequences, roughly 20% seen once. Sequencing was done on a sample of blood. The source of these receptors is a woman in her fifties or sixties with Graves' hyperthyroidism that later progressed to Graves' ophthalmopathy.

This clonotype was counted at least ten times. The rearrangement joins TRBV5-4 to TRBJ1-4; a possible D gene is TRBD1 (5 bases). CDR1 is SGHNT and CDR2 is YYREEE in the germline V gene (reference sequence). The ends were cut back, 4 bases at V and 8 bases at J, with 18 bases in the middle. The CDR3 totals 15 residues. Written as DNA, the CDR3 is TGTGCCAGCAGCCCCTCCTGGGGGGTAGGGGAAAAACTGTTTTTT. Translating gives CASSPSWGVGEKLFF.

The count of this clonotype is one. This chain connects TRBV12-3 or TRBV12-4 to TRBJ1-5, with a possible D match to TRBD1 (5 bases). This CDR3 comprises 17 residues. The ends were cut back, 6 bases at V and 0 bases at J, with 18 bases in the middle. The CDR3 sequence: CASSSGVGSYSNQPQHF. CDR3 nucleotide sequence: TGTGCCAGCAGCTCGGGGGTAGGCAGCTATAGCAATCAGCCCCAGCATTTT.

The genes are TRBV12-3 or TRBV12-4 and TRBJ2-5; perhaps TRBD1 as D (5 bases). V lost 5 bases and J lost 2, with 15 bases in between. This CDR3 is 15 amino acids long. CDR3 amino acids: CASSVLPGLQETQYF. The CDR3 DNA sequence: TGTGCCAGCAGTGTTCTCCCAGGGTTGCAAGAGACCCAGTACTTC.

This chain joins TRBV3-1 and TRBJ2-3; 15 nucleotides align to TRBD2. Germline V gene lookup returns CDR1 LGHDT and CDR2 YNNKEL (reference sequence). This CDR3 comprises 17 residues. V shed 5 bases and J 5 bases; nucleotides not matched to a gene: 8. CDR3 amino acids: CASSRGLAGGLGDTQYF. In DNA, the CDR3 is TGTGCCAGCAGCAGAGGACTAGCGGGGGGGCTCGGAGATACGCAGTATTTT.

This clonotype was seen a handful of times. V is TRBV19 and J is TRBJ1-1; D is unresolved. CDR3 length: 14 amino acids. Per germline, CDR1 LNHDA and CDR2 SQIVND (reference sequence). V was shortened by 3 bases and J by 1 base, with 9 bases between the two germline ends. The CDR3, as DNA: TGTGCCAGTAGTATCGCCAGAGCGAACACTGAAGCTTTCTTT. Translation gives CASSIARANTEAFF.

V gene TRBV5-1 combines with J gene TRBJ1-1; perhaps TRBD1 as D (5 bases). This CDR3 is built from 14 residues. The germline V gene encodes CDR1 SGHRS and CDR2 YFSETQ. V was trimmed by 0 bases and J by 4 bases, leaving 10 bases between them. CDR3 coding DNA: TGCGCCAGCAGCTTGGCTCCTGACAGCACTGAAGCTTTCTTT. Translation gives CASSLAPDSTEAFF.

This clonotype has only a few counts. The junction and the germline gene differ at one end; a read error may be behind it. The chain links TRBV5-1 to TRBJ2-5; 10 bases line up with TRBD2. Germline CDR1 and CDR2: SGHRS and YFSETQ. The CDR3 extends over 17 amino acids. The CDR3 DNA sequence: TGTGCCAGCAGCTGGGCAGGCCTAGCGGGGGCGCAAGAGACCCAGTACTTC. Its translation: CASSWAGLAGAQETQYF.

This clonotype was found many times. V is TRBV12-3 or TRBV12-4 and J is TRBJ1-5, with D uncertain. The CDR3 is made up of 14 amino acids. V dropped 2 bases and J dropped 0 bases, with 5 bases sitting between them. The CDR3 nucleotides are TGTGCCAGCAGTTTATTAGATAGCAATCAGCCCCAGCATTTT. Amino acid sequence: CASSLLDSNQPQHF.

The DNA for the CDR3 is TGTGCCAGCAGCCAAGCTAAGCGGGGGTACCAAGAGACCCAGTACTTC. Protein: CASSQAKRGYQETQYF. The chain carries TRBV3-1 and TRBJ2-5; 8 nucleotides align to TRBD2. Germline V gene data show CDR1 as LGHDT and CDR2 as YNNKEL (reference sequence). The V segment lost 1 base and the J segment 0 bases; nucleotides outside the gene matches: 4. The CDR3 is 16 amino acids.

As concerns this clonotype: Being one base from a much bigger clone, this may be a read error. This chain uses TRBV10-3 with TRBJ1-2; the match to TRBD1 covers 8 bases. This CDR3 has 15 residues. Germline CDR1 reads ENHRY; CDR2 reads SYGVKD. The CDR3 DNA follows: TGTGCCATCAGTGAGGATGGACAGGGCGGCTATGGCTACGCCTTC. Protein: CAISEDGQGGYGYAF.

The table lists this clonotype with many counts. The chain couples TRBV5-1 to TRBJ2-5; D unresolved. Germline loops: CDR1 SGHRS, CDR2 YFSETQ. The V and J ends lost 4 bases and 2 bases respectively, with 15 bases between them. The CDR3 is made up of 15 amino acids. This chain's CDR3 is CASSVLSNGQETQYF. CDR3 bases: TGCGCCAGCAGCGTACTCAGTAATGGACAAGAGACCCAGTACTTC.

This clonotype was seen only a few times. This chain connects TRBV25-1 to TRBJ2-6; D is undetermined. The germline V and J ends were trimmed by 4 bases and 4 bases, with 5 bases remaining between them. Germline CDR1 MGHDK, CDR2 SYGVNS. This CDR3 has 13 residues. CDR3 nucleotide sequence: TGTGCCAGCAGTGTCTTCGGGGCCAACGTCCTGACTTTC. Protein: CASSVFGANVLTF.

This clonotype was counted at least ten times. The CDR3 DNA reads TGTGCCAGCAGTCCCGTCGCCGTCGGGGAGCTGTTTTTT. Translation gives CASSPVAVGELFF. This chain links TRBV2 with TRBJ2-2, with D unresolved. V lost 5 bases to trimming and J lost 7 bases, with 11 bases between them. The germline gives CDR1 SNHLY, CDR2 FYNNEI. The CDR3 is 13 amino acids.

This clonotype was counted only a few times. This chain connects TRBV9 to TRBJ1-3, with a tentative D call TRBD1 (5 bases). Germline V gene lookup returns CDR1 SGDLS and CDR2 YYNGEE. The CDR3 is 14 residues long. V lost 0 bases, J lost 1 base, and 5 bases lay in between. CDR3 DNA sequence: TGTGCCAGCAGCGTAGAGGGGTCTGGAAACACCATATATTTT. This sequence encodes CASSVEGSGNTIYF. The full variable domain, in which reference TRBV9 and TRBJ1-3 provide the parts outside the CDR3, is DSGVTQTPKHLITATGQRVTLRCSPRSGDLSVYWYQQSLDQGLQFLIQYYNGEERAKGNILERFSAQQFPDLHSELNLSSLELGDSALYFCASSVEGSGNTIYFGEGSWLTVV.

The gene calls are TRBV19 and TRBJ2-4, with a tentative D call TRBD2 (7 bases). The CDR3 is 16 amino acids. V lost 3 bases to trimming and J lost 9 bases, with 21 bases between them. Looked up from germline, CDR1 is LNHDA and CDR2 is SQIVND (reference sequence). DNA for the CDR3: TGTGCCAGTAGTATGGGGGACGGACCGAGGGGGGGCATTCAGTACTTC. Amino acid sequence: CASSMGDGPRGGIQYF.

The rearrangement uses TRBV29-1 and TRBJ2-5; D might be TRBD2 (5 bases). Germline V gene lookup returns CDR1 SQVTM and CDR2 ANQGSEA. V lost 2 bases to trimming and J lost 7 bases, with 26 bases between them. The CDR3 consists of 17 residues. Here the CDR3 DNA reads TGCAGCGTTGAAACGGAGGAGTGGACGCTAACAGACGGGACCCAGTACTTC. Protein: CSVETEEWTLTDGTQYF.

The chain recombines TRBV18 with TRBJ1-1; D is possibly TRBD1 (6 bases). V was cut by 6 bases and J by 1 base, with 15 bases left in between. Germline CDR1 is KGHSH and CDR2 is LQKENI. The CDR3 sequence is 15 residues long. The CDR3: CASSPWGGTNTEAFF. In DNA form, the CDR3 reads TGTGCCAGCTCGCCCTGGGGGGGCACGAACACTGAAGCTTTCTTT.

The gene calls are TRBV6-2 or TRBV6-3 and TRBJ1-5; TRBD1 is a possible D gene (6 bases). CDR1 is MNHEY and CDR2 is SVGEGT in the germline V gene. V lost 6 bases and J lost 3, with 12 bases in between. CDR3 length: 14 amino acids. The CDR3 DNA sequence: TGTGCCAGCAGAGGGGCAGGGGACAATCAGCCCCAGCATTTT. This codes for CASRGAGDNQPQHF.

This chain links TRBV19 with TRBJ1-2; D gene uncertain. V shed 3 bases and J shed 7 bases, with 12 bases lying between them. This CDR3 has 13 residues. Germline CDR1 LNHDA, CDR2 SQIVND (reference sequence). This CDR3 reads CASSMARDGGYTF. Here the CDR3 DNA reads TGTGCCAGTAGTATGGCCCGCGATGGTGGCTACACCTTC. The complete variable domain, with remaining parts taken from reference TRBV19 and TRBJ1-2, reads DGGITQSPKYLFRKEGQNVTLSCEQNLNHDAMYWYRQDPGQGLRLIYYSQIVNDFQKGDIAEGYSVSREKKESFPLTVTSAQKNPTAFYLCASSMARDGGYTFGSGTRLTVV.

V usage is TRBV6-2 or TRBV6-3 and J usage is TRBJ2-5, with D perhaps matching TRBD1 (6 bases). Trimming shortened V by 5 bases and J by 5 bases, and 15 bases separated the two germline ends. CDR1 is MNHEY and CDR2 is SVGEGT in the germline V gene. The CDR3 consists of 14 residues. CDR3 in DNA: TGTGCCAGCAGTCCCCTTGTGGGGGCGGAGACCCAGTACTTC. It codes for CASSPLVGAETQYF.

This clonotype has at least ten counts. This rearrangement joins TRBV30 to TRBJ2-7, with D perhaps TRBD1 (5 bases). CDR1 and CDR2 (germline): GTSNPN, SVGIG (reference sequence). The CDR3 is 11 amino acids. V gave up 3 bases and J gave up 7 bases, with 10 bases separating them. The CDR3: CAWSPQGEQYF. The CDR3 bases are TGTGCCTGGAGCCCCCAGGGTGAGCAGTACTTC.

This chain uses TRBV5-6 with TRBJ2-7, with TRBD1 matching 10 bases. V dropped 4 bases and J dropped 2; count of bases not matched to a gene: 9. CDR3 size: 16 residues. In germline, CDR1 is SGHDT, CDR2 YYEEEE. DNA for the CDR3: TGTGCCAGCAGCCACAAGGGACAGGGGACCCCCTACGAGCAGTACTTC. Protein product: CASSHKGQGTPYEQYF.

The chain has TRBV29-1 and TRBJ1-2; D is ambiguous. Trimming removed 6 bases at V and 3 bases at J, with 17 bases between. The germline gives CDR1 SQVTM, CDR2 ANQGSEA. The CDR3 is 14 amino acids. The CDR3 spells CSVGSPQTHYGYTF. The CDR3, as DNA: TGCAGCGTAGGGTCTCCACAGACGCACTATGGCTACACCTTC.

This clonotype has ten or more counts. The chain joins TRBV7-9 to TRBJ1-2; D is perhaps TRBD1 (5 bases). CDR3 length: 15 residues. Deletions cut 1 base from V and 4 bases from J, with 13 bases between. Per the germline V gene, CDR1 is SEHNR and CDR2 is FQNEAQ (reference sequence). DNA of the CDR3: TGTGCCAGCAGCTTAGGGCGGGACGCCAGCTATGGCTACACCTTC. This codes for CASSLGRDASYGYTF.

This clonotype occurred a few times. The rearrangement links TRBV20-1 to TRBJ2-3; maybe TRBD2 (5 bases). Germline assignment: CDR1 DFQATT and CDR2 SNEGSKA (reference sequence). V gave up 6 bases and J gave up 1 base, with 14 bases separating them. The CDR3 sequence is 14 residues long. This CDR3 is CSAKLVLGTDTQYF. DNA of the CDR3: TGCAGTGCAAAACTAGTTCTGGGCACAGATACGCAGTATTTT.

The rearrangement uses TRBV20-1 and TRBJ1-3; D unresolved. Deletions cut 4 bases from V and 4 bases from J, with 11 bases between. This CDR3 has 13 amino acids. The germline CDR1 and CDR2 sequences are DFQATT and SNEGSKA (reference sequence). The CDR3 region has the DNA TGCAGTGCTACGAAGGTGTCGGGAAACACCATATATTTT. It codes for CSATKVSGNTIYF.

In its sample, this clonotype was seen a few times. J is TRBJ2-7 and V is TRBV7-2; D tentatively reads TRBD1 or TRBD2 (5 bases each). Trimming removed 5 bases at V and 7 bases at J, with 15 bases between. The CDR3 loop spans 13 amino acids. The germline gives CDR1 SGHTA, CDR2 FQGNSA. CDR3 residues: CASSPGTFTEQYF. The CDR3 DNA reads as TGTGCCAGCAGCCCCGGGACCTTCACAGAGCAGTACTTC.

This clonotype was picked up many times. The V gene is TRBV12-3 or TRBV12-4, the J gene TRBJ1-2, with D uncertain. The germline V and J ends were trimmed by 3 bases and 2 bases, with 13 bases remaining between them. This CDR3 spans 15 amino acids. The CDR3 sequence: CASSFQSGLNYGYTF. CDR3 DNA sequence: TGTGCCAGCAGTTTCCAGTCGGGGTTAAACTATGGCTACACCTTC.